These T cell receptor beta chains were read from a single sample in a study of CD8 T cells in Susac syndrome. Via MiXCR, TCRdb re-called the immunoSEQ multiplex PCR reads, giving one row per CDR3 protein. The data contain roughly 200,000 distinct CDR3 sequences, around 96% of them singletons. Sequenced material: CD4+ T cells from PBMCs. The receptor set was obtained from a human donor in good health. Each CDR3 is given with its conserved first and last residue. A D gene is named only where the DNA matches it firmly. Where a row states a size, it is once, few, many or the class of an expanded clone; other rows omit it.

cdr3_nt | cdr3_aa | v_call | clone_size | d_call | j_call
TGTGCCAGCAGCCCTCTAAAGGCCGGTGAGCAGTTCTTC | CASSPLKAGEQFF | TRBV3-1 | . | . | TRBJ2-1
TGTGCCAGCAGTTTAGAGACTGAAGCTTTCTTT | CASSLETEAFF | TRBV28 | few | . | TRBJ1-1
TGTGCCAGCAGCAGGCCGGGACTAGCGGGAGTAGCAGATACGCAGTATTTT | CASSRPGLAGVADTQYF | TRBV5-8 | . | TRBD2 | TRBJ2-3
TGTGCCTGGCGGGACAGGGGCCGCACAGATACGCAGTATTTT | CAWRDRGRTDTQYF | TRBV30 | . | TRBD1 | TRBJ2-3
TGTGCCAGCACACATACGGGCTACGAGCAGTACTTC | CASTHTGYEQYF | TRBV7-8 | . | . | TRBJ2-7
TGTGCCTGGAGTGGCCAGGGGGGGTACGAGCAGTACTTC | CAWSGQGGYEQYF | TRBV30 | . | . | TRBJ2-7
TGCAGTCCAGACAGGGGAGTCGGTGAGCAGTTCTTC | CSPDRGVGEQFF | TRBV20-1 | . | TRBD1 | TRBJ2-1
TGTGCCAGCAGCTCCCGCGGGAGAAACTACGAGCAGTACTTC | CASSSRGRNYEQYF | TRBV7-2 | . | TRBD2 | TRBJ2-7
TGTGCCAGCAGCGGGACTAGCGGGAGCTCCTACGAGCAGTACTTC | CASSGTSGSSYEQYF | TRBV3-1 | . | TRBD2 | TRBJ2-7
TGCAGTGCTAGTCAAACCGGAGGCTACGAGCAGTACTTC | CSASQTGGYEQYF | TRBV20-1 | . | . | TRBJ2-7
TGTGCCAGCAGCTTTTCCCTGGAAGAGACCCAGTACTTC | CASSFSLEETQYF | TRBV5-4 | . | . | TRBJ2-5
TGCGCCAGCAGCCAAGATGCGGGAGATCAGCCCCAGCATTTT | CASSQDAGDQPQHF | TRBV4-1 | . | . | TRBJ1-5
TGTGCCAGTACCACTCCGGGACAGGGCCTGGAGACCCAGTACTTC | CASTTPGQGLETQYF | TRBV19 | . | TRBD1 | TRBJ2-5
TGTGCCAGCAGTTTAAAACGTCGGCGGACAGACTCCTACGAGCAGTACTTC | CASSLKRRRTDSYEQYF | TRBV28 | . | . | TRBJ2-7
TGTGCCAGCAGCCAAGATCCGGGGGCCTACGAGCAGTACTTC | CASSQDPGAYEQYF | TRBV3-1 | . | . | TRBJ2-7
TGCGCCAGCAGCCAAGATTCGGGGACAGGGGGAGCTTTCTTT | CASSQDSGTGGAFF | TRBV4-3 | . | TRBD1 | TRBJ1-1
TGCAGCGTTGGACCAACAGGGTCAAGGGAGACCCAGTACTTC | CSVGPTGSRETQYF | TRBV29-1 | . | . | TRBJ2-5
TGTGCCAGTAGTATGATAGGAGTGAGCTCCTACAATGAGCAGTTCTTC | CASSMIGVSSYNEQFF | TRBV19 | . | . | TRBJ2-1
TGTGCCAGCAGCTTCGGAGTTCCGAAGACCCAGTACTTC | CASSFGVPKTQYF | TRBV5-6 | . | . | TRBJ2-5
TGTGCCAGCAGCCAATCCTCCTCCTACAATGAGCAGTTCTTC | CASSQSSSYNEQFF | TRBV7-9 | . | . | TRBJ2-1
TGCGCCAGCAGCACCGGACAGGGGTCAACTAATGAAAAACTGTTTTTT | CASSTGQGSTNEKLFF | TRBV5-1 | . | TRBD1 | TRBJ1-4
TGTGCCAGCTCCCAGCGGGAGCAAAGCTACGAGCAGTACTTC | CASSQREQSYEQYF | TRBV18 | . | TRBD2 | TRBJ2-7
TGCAGTGCTCCTGATGGCTACACCTTC | CSAPDGYTF | TRBV20-1 | . | . | TRBJ1-2
TGTGCCTGGAGTGTAAGTCAGGGGAACACTGAAGCTTTCTTT | CAWSVSQGNTEAFF | TRBV30 | once | . | TRBJ1-1
TGCAGTGCTAGAGAGGGGCTAGCGGGAGCCGAGCAGTACTTC | CSAREGLAGAEQYF | TRBV20-1 | once | TRBD2 | TRBJ2-7
TGCAGTGCTAGCGGGGCGGGCTACGAGCAGTACTTC | CSASGAGYEQYF | TRBV20-1 | . | . | TRBJ2-7
TGCGCCAGCAGCCAAGGTTCAAGTAGCTACACCTTC | CASSQGSSSYTF | TRBV4-3 | few | . | TRBJ1-2
TGTGCCAGCAGTCCCCGGAGGGACGGCACAGATACGCAGTATTTT | CASSPRRDGTDTQYF | TRBV28 | . | . | TRBJ2-3
TGCGCCAGCAGCCAAACTAGCGGGACTGAGAATGAGCAGTTCTTC | CASSQTSGTENEQFF | TRBV5-1 | once | TRBD2 | TRBJ2-1
TGCAGTGCTAGTCTCCTCCCCAATGAGCAGTTCTTC | CSASLLPNEQFF | TRBV20-1 | . | . | TRBJ2-1
TGCAGCGTTGCTCCGGGAGGCCGCAATGAGCAGTTCTTC | CSVAPGGRNEQFF | TRBV29-1 | . | TRBD2 | TRBJ2-1
TGTGCCAGCTTACCTAACCTTCACACCGGGGAGCTGTTTTTT | CASLPNLHTGELFF | TRBV3-1 | . | . | TRBJ2-2
TGTGCCAGCAGTTTCACCCTTGGGGATGAAGCTTTCTTT | CASSFTLGDEAFF | TRBV28 | . | . | TRBJ1-1
TGTGCCTGGAGTGACGGGACAGGGTATGGGACCCAGTACTTC | CAWSDGTGYGTQYF | TRBV30 | . | TRBD1 | TRBJ2-5
TGCGCCAGCAGCTTGTCGTGGGGGAGGGATCAGCCCCAGCATTTT | CASSLSWGRDQPQHF | TRBV5-1 | once | . | TRBJ1-5
TGTGCCCGGAGGGTACGGGAGGGCTATGAGCAGTTCTTC | CARRVREGYEQFF | TRBV30 | . | TRBD2 | TRBJ2-1
TGCGCCAGCAGTCAATCGTCCGGGGCGGAGGCTGAAGCTTTCTTT | CASSQSSGAEAEAFF | TRBV23-1 | . | . | TRBJ1-1
TGTGCCAGCTCACCCCAGGGGAGGGATAACGAGCAGTACTTC | CASSPQGRDNEQYF | TRBV18 | . | . | TRBJ2-7
TGTGCCAGCTCACCGAGACTAGATGAGCAGTTCTTC | CASSPRLDEQFF | TRBV18 | . | . | TRBJ2-1